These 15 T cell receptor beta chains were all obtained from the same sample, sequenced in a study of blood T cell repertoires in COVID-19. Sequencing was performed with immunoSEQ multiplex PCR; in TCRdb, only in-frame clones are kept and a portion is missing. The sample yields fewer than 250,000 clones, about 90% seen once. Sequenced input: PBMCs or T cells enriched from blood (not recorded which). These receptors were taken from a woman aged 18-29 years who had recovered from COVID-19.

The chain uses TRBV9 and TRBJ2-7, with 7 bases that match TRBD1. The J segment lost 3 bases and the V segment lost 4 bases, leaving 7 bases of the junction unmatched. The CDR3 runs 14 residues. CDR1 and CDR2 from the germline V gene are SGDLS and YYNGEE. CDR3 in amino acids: CASSPGDRVYEQYF. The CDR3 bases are TGTGCCAGCAGCCCAGGAGACAGGGTCTACGAGCAGTACTTC.

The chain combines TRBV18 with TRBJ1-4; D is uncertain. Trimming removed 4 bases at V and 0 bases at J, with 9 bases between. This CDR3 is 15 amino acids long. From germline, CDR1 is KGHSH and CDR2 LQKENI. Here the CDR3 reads CASSQTHATNEKLFF. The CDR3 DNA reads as TGTGCCAGCTCACAGACACATGCAACTAATGAAAAACTGTTTTTT. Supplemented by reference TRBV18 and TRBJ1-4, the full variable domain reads NAGVMQNPRHLVRRRGQEARLRCSPMKGHSHVYWYRQLPEEGLKFMVYLQKENIIDESGMPKERFSAEFPKEGPSILRIQQVVRGDSAAYFCASSQTHATNEKLFFGSGTQLSVL.

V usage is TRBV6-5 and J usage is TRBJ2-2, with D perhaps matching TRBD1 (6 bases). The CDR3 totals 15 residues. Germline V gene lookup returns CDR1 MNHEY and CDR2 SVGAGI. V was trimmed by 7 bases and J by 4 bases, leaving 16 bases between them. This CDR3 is CASIRTATFTGELFF. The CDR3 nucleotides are TGTGCCAGCATACGGACAGCCACCTTCACCGGGGAGCTGTTTTTT.

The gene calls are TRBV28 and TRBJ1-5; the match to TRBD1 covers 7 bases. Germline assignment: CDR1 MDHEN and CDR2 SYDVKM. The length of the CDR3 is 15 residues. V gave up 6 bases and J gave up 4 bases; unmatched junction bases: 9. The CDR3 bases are TGTGCCAGCAGCCCCCCGGGACAGAGTAATCAGCCCCAGCATTTT. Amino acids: CASSPPGQSNQPQHF.

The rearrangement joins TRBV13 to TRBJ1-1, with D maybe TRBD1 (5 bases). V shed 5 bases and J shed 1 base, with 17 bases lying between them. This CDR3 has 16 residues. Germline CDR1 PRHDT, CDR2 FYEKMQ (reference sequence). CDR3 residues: CASSLSDLTGNTEAFF. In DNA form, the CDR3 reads TGTGCCAGCAGCCTGTCCGACCTAACAGGGAACACTGAAGCTTTCTTT.

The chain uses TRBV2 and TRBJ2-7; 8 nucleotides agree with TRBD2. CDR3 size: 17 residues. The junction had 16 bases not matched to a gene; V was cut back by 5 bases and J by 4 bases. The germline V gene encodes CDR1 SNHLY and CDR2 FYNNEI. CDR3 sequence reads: CASSSPQQGLEAYEQYF. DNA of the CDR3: TGTGCCAGCAGTTCACCTCAGCAGGGACTAGAAGCTTACGAGCAGTACTTC.

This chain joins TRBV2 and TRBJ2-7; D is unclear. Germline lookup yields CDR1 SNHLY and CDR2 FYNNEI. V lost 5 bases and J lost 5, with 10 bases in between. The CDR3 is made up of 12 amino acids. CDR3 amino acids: CASSLDIHEQYF. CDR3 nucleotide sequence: TGTGCCAGCAGTCTTGACATTCACGAGCAGTACTTC.

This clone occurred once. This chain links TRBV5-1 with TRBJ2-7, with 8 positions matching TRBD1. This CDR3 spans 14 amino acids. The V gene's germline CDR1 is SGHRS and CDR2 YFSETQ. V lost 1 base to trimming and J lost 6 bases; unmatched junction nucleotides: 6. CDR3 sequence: CASSLQGASLEQYF. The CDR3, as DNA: TGCGCCAGCAGCTTGCAGGGGGCTTCTCTCGAGCAGTACTTC.

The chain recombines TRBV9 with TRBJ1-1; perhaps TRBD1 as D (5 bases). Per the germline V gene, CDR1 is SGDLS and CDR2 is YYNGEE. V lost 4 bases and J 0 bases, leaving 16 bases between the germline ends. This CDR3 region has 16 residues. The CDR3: CASSPLAGEMNTEAFF. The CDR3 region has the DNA TGTGCCAGCAGCCCCCTGGCGGGGGAAATGAACACTGAAGCTTTCTTT.

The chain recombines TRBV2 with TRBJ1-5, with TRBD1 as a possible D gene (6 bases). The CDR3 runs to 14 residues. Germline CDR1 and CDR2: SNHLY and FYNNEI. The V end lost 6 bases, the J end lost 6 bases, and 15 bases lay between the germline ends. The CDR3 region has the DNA TGTGCCAGCAGGTCAGGGGAGCTTGGTCAGCCCCAGCATTTT. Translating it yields CASRSGELGQPQHF.

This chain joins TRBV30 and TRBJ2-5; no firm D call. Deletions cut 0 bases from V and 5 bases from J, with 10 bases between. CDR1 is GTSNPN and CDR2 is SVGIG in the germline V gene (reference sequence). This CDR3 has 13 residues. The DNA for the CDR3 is TGTGCCTGGAGTGTACAGAAGGCTGAGACCCAGTACTTC. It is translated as CAWSVQKAETQYF.

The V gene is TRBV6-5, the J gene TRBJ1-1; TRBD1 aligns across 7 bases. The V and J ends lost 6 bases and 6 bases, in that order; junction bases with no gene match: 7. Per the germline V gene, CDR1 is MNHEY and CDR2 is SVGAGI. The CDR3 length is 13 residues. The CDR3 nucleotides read TGTGCCAGCAGACAGGGGAACCTACCTGAAGCTTTCTTT. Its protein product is CASRQGNLPEAFF.

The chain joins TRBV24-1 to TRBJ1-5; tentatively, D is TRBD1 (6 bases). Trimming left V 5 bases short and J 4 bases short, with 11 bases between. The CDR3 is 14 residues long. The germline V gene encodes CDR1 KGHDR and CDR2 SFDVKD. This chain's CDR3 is CATSAQGSNQPQHF. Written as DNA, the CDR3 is TGTGCCACCAGTGCACAGGGCTCAAATCAGCCCCAGCATTTT.

The CDR3 coding sequence is TGTGCCTGGAGTCGAGATACGCAGTATTTT. Translated: CAWSRDTQYF. The genes are TRBV30 and TRBJ2-3, with D uncertain. Trimming shortened V by 2 bases and J by 5 bases, and 2 bases separated the two germline ends. The CDR3 is made up of 10 amino acids. The germline gives CDR1 GTSNPN, CDR2 SVGIG (reference sequence).

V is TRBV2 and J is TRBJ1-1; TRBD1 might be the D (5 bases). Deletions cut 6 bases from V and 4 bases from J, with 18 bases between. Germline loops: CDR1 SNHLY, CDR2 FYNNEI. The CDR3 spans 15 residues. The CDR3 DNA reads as TGTGCCAGCAGCCCCATGGTCGGGAGGGGCACTGAAGCTTTCTTT. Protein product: CASSPMVGRGTEAFF.